This T cell receptor beta chain came from a study of shared clonotypes between healthy human individuals. Profiled with immunoSEQ multiplex PCR; TCRdb holds only in-frame clones, not every one. The sample has roughly 2.1 million clones, approximately 94% seen once. The CDR3 is made up of 15 amino acids. V lost 0 bases and J lost 5, with 14 bases in between. CDR1 and CDR2 from the germline V gene are SGHVS and FQNEAQ. Only CD45RO-negative cells positively selected for CCR7 counted as naive CD8 cells, so terminally differentiated effector memory CD45RA+ cells were excluded. The receptor was isolated from a man in his late teens or twenties in good health. Some clones in this sample may be carry-over from other donors' samples. The chain links TRBV7-8 to TRBJ2-7; no reliable D call. The sequenced sample was naive CD8+ T cells from PBMCs. CDR3 residues: CASSLALGFVDEQYF. CDR3 DNA sequence: TGTGCCAGCAGCTTAGCGCTCGGGTTCGTTGACGAGCAGTACTTC.